The 10 T cell receptor beta chains in this list originate from one sample, sequenced in a study of CD8+CD57+ T cells in acquired aplastic anemia. Sequenced patients had shown CD8+CD57+ cell expansion by flow cytometry. Genomic DNA, serving as template, underwent TCR beta VDJ and CDR3 profiling. A single record per CDR3 protein comes from TCRdb applying MiXCR to the reads. The sample shows approximately 130,000 distinct CDR3 sequences, over 30% of them seen only once. Sequencing input: sorted CD4+, CD8+, or CD8+CD57+ T cells (not recorded which) from PBMCs. Receptors originate from a human donor with aplastic anemia.

At least ten counts were recorded for this clonotype. DNA of the CDR3: TGTGCCAGCAGCTGGGGGACAGGGGATAACGCTCAGCCCCAGCATTTT. This translates into CASSWGTGDNAQPQHF. The rearrangement links TRBV5-6 to TRBJ1-5; 10 nucleotides align to TRBD1. Germline lookup yields CDR1 SGHDT and CDR2 YYEEEE. This CDR3 is 16 amino acids long. With V trimmed by 3 bases and J by 6 bases, 9 bases remained unmatched.

V is TRBV19 and J is TRBJ1-2; TRBD1 matches at 7 bases. Germline V gives CDR1 LNHDA, CDR2 SQIVND (reference sequence). The CDR3 has 15 residues. The J segment lost 1 base and the V segment lost 3 bases, leaving 5 bases of the junction unmatched. CDR3 sequence (DNA): TGTGCCAGTAGTATCCTCCAGGGGGGTAACTATGGCTACACCTTC. This encodes CASSILQGGNYGYTF.

The CDR3 region is CSVRQGTAYEQYF. In DNA, the CDR3 is TGCAGCGTAAGACAGGGGACGGCCTACGAGCAGTACTTC. The V call is TRBV29-1, the J call TRBJ2-7, with TRBD1 matching 8 bases. This CDR3 region has 13 residues. Per germline, CDR1 SQVTM and CDR2 ANQGSEA. V shed 6 bases and J 2 bases; nucleotides not matched to a gene: 6.

This sequence joins TRBV12-5 and TRBJ1-4, with 8 bases matching TRBD1. From germline, CDR1 is LGHNT and CDR2 FRNRAP. J lost 8 bases, V lost 7 bases, and 9 bases had no gene match. This CDR3 has 14 residues. The CDR3 sequence: CASALTGDGEKLFF. Written as DNA, the CDR3 is TGTGCTAGTGCCTTGACAGGGGACGGAGAAAAACTGTTTTTT.

Ten or more counts support this clonotype. This sequence joins TRBV12-3 or TRBV12-4 and TRBJ1-2; 8 bases are shared with TRBD1. V lost 9 bases to trimming and J lost 7 bases; unmatched junction nucleotides: 7. The CDR3 is 12 amino acids. In DNA form, the CDR3 reads TGTGCCAGTACGGACAGGGCGAGTGGCTACACCTTC. Its translation is CASTDRASGYTF.

This clonotype has a count of ten or more. CDR3: CASTRDNEQFF. The CDR3 DNA sequence: TGTGCCAGTACCCGGGACAATGAGCAGTTCTTC. V and J are TRBV19 and TRBJ2-1; unclear D gene. CDR3 length: 11 amino acids. V was trimmed by 7 bases and J by 5 bases, leaving 6 bases between them. Germline-derived CDR1 and CDR2 are LNHDA and SQIVND (reference sequence).

A few counts support this clonotype. The rearrangement uses TRBV4-3 and TRBJ1-1, with TRBD1 matching over 7 bases. V gave up 3 bases and J gave up 8 bases; unmatched junction bases: 9. Per germline, CDR1 LGHNA and CDR2 YSLEER. The CDR3 spans 14 residues. The CDR3 region has the DNA TGCGCCAGCAGCCACCCTGGGACAGTAGGGGAAGCTTTCTTT. Translating it yields CASSHPGTVGEAFF.

This clonotype occurred many times. The chain has TRBV5-1 and TRBJ2-5, with 8 bases matching TRBD2. The CDR3 runs 16 residues. The germline V gene encodes CDR1 SGHRS and CDR2 YFSETQ. V shed 0 bases and J 5 bases; nucleotides not matched to a gene: 9. CDR3 bases: TGCGCCAGCAGCTTGGGCCTCGGACTAGCTGGGGAGACCCAGTACTTC. The encoded protein is CASSLGLGLAGETQYF.

This clonotype was detected ten times or more. This chain links TRBV11-3 with TRBJ2-7; a possible D gene is TRBD2 (6 bases). The CDR3 has 17 amino acids. V was cut by 4 bases and J by 6 bases, with 25 bases left in between. Germline V lookup: CDR1 SGHNT, CDR2 YENEEA. This CDR3 is CASSSHSGLASSGEQYV. The CDR3, as DNA: TGTGCCAGCAGCTCGCACTCGGGACTGGCATCGAGCGGCGAGCAGTACGTC.

As for this clonotype: An end of the junction differs from the germline gene, which may be a read error. This rearrangement joins TRBV19 to TRBJ1-5; D might be TRBD1 (5 bases). CDR3 length equals 16 residues. Germline CDR1 reads LNHDA; CDR2 reads SQIVND (reference sequence). CDR3 in amino acids: CAGSIQLGRDYQPQHF. DNA for the CDR3: TGTGCCGGTAGTATTCAACTTGGCAGGGATTATCAGCCCCAGCATTTT.